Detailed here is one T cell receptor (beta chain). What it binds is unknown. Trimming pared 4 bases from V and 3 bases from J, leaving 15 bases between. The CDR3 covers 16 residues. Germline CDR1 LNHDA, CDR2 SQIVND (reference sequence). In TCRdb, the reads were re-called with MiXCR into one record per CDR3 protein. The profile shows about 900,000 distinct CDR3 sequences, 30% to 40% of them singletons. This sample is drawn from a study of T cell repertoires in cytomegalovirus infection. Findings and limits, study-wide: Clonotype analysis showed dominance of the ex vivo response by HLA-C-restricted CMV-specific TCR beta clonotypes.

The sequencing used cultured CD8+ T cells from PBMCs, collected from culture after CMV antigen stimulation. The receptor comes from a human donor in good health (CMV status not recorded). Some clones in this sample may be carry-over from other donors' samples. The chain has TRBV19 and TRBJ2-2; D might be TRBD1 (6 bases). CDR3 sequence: CASSKEWTVYTGELFF. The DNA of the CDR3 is TGTGCCAGTAGTAAGGAGTGGACAGTCTACACCGGGGAGCTGTTTTTT.